Listed below are T cell receptor beta chains from one sample, sequenced in a study of OX40 agonist ivuxolimab in advanced cancers. Here immunoSEQ multiplex PCR was the method, and the copy in TCRdb shows in-frame clones only, minus some. The profile covers approximately 66,000 clones, with around 89% appearing a single time and about 6.3% taken by the ten largest. Here the sequenced sample was CD4+ or CD8+ T cells sorted from blood, taken in a trial of the OX40 agonist ivuxolimab. The source is an adult with an advanced solid tumor such as melanoma, head and neck, liver or kidney cancer. Each CDR3 is given with its conserved first and last residue. The D gene is left open where the match is weak. The size field is filled for only some rows; it gives once, few, many or a size class.

v_gene	abundance	d_gene	j_gene	CDR3nt	CDR3aa
TRBV29-1	NA	NA	TRBJ2-6	TGCAGCGCTTGGATTTCTGCCTCTGGGGCCAACGTCCTGACTTTC	CSAWISASGANVLTF
TRBV29-1	once	NA	TRBJ2-2	TGCAGCGTTGTTTTGGGGGTAGACTCCCCCGGGGAGCTGTTTTTT	CSVVLGVDSPGELFF
TRBV29-1	NA	NA	TRBJ1-1	TGCAGCGTTCCACTGCCTGAAGCTTTCTTT	CSVPLPEAFF
TRBV29-1	NA	TRBD2	TRBJ2-3	TGCAGCGTTATGCGGGAGGGGACAGATACGCAGTATTTT	CSVMREGTDTQYF
TRBV7-8	NA	TRBD2	TRBJ2-5	TGTGCCAGCAGCCCCCTAGGTAGCGGGGTCCAAGAGACCCAGTACTTC	CASSPLGSGVQETQYF
TRBV2	NA	NA	TRBJ2-7	TGTGCCAGCACTCAAACGGGGTTAGTTTACGAGCAGTACTTC	CASTQTGLVYEQYF
TRBV27	NA	NA	TRBJ2-3	TGTGCCAGCAGTCTCGTGCTGGCCCGGGGCACAGATACGCAGTATTTT	CASSLVLARGTDTQYF
TRBV6-4	NA	TRBD2	TRBJ2-1	TGTGCCAGCAGTCACACTAGCGGTCCAAGCAATGAGCAGTTCTTC	CASSHTSGPSNEQFF
TRBV27	NA	NA	TRBJ1-4	TGTGCCAGCAGTTTAGCTGGGGACGAAAAACTGTTTTTT	CASSLAGDEKLFF
TRBV19	few	TRBD1	TRBJ1-1	TGTGCCAGTAGTATAGGCCCGGGACAGGGGATTACTGAAGCTTTCTTT	CASSIGPGQGITEAFF
TRBV18	once	NA	TRBJ1-1	TGTGCCAGCTCCACCTCCCAATTTATGAACACTGAAGCTTTCTTT	CASSTSQFMNTEAFF
TRBV27	NA	NA	TRBJ1-2	TGTGCCAGCAGCCTCGGGCCCGCTTGGGGCTACACCTTC	CASSLGPAWGYTF
TRBV11-2	NA	NA	TRBJ1-3	TGTGCCAGCAGCTTCCCACAGGGCGGTGGAAACACCATATATTTT	CASSFPQGGGNTIYF
TRBV5-4	NA	TRBD2	TRBJ2-7	TGTGCCAGCAGCTGGGGGCTAGCGGGAGGGCCGTTGGGCGAGCAGTACTTC	CASSWGLAGGPLGEQYF
TRBV5-6	NA	TRBD1	TRBJ1-1	TGTGCCAGCAGCTTGGCGTGGGACAGTTCCACCGACACTGAAGCTTTCTTT	CASSLAWDSSTDTEAFF
TRBV19	NA	TRBD2	TRBJ2-3	TGTGCCAGTAGTACCGGACTAGCGGGAGTCACAGATACGCAGTATTTT	CASSTGLAGVTDTQYF
TRBV9	few	TRBD2	TRBJ2-1	TGTGCCAGCAGCAGGGGGACTAGCGGGTTTAGCTCCTACAATGAGCAGTTCTTC	CASSRGTSGFSSYNEQFF
TRBV11-2	NA	TRBD1	TRBJ2-1	TGTGCCAGCAGCCCGACAGGGGTGTACAATGAGCAGTTCTTC	CASSPTGVYNEQFF
TRBV11-2	NA	NA	TRBJ1-2	TGTGCCAGCGAGGGGCCCTTCCGTTATGGCTACACCTTC	CASEGPFRYGYTF
TRBV15	NA	NA	TRBJ1-2	TGTGCCACCAGCCCATACAGGGCGGACTATGGCTACACCTTC	CATSPYRADYGYTF
TRBV19	medium-sized	NA	TRBJ1-1	TGTGCCAGTAGTTCCACGACAGGCACTGAAGCTTTCTTT	CASSSTTGTEAFF
TRBV4-3	few	NA	TRBJ1-5	TGCGCCAGCAGCCAAGACCGTTTCCAGACGCCCCAGCATTTT	CASSQDRFQTPQHF
TRBV6-5	NA	NA	TRBJ2-2	TGTGCCAGCTCCCAAATGGTCGGCGGGGAGCTGTTTTTT	CASSQMVGGELFF
TRBV27	few	TRBD1	TRBJ1-5	TGTGCCAGCAGTTTGACAGGGATCAATCAGCCCCAGCATTTT	CASSLTGINQPQHF
TRBV7-3	NA	TRBD1	TRBJ2-1	TGTGCCAGCAGCTTAACGGGGCCCGTGGGACAGATATACAATGAGCAGTTCTTC	CASSLTGPVGQIYNEQFF